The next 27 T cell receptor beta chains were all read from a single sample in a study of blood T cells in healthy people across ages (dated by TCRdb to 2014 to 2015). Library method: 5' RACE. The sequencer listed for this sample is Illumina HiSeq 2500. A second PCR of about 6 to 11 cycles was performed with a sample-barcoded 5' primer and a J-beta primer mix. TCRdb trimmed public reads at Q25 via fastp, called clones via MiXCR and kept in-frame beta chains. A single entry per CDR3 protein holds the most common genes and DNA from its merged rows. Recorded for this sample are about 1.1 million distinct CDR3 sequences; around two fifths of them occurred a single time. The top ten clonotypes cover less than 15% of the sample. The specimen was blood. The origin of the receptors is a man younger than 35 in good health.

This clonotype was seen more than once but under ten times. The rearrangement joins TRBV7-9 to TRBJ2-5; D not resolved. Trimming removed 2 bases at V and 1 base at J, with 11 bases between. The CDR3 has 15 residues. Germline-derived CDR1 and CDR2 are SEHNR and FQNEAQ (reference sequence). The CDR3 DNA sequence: TGTGCCAGCAGCTTAACTCTGCGAGGCCAAGAGACCCAGTACTTC. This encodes CASSLTLRGQETQYF.

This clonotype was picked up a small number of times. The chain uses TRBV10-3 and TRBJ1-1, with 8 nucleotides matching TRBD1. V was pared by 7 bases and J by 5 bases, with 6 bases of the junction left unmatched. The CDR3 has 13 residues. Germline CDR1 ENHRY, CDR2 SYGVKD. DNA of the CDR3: TGTGCCATCAAGGCAGGGGGCGGGACTGAAGCTTTCTTT. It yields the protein CAIKAGGGTEAFF.

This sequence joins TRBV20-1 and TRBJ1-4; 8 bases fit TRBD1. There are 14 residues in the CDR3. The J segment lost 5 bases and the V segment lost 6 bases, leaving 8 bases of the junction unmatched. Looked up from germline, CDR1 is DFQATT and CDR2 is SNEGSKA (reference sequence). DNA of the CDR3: TGCAGTGCCAAAGAGGGACAGGTGAATGAAAAACTGTTTTTT. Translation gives CSAKEGQVNEKLFF.

CDR3 residues: CAWSATPNQPQHF. In nucleotides, the CDR3 is TGTGCCTGGAGTGCAACACCCAATCAGCCCCAGCATTTT. The chain recombines TRBV30 with TRBJ1-5; the D is unclear. CDR3 length: 13 residues. CDR1 and CDR2 from the germline V gene are GTSNPN and SVGIG (reference sequence). V lost 1 base, J lost 3 bases, and 7 bases lay in between.

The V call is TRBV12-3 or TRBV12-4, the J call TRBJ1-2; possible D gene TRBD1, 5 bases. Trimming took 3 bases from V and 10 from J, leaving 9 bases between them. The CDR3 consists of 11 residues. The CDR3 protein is CASSFGGYYTF. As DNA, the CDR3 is TGTGCCAGCAGTTTTGGGGGGTACTACACCTTC.

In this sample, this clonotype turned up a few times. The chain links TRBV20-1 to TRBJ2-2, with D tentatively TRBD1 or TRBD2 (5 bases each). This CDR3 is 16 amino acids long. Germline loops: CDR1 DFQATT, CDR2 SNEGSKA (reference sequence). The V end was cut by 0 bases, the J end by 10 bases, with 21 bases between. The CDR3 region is CSARELAPGLGAELFF. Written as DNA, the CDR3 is TGCAGTGCTAGAGAGCTAGCTCCGGGGCTCGGCGCGGAGCTGTTTTTT.

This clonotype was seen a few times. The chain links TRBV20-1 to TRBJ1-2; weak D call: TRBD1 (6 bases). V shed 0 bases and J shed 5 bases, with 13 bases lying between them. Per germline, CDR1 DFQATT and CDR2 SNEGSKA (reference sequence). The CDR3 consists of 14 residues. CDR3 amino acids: CSARDPGDIYGYTF. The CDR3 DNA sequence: TGCAGTGCTAGAGACCCAGGGGATATTTATGGCTACACCTTC.

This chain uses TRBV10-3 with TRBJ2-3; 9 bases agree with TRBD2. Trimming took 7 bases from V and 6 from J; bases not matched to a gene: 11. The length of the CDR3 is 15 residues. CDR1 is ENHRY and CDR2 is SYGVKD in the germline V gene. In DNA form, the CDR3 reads TGTGCCATCACGGGTTCGCTAGCGGGACAGGATACGCAGTATTTT. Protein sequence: CAITGSLAGQDTQYF.

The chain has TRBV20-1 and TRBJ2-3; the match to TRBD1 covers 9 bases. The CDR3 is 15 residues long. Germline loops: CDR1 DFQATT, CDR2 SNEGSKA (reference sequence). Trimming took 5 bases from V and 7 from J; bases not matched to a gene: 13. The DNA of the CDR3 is TGCAGTGCTTATCGCGGACAGGGGATTTCAAATACGCAGTATTTT. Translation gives CSAYRGQGISNTQYF.

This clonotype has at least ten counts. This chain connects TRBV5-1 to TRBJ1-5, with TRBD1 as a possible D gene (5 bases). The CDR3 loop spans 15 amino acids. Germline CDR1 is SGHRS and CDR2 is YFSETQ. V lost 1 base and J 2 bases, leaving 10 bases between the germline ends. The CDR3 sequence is CASSLTGLGNQPQHF. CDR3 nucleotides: TGCGCCAGCAGCTTGACAGGCCTGGGCAATCAGCCCCAGCATTTT.

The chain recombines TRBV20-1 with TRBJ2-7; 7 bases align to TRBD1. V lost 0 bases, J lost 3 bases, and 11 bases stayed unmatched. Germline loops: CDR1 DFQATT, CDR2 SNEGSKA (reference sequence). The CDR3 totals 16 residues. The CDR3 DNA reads TGCAGTGCTAGAGATTGGGACAGCGGCCGCTACTACGAGCAGTACTTC. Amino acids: CSARDWDSGRYYEQYF.

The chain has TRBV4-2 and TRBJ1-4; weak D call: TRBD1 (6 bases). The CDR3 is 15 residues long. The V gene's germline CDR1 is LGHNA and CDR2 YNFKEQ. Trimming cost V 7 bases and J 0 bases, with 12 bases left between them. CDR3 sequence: CASKGGLTTNEKLFF. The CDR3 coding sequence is TGTGCCAGCAAGGGGGGCCTCACAACTAATGAAAAACTGTTTTTT.

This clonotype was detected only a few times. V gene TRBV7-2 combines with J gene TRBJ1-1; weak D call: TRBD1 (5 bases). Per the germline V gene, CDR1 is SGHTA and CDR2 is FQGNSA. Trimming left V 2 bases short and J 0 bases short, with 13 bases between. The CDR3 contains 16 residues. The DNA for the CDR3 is TGTGCCAGCAGCTTAAGGGGCCAGACCTTGAACACTGAAGCTTTCTTT. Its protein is CASSLRGQTLNTEAFF.

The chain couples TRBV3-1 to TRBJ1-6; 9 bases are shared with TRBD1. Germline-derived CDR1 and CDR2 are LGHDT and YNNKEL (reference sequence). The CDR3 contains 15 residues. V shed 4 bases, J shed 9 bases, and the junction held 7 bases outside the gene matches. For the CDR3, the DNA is TGTGCCAGCAGCCCAACAGGGGGCGAGGGTTCACCCCTCCACTTT. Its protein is CASSPTGGEGSPLHF.

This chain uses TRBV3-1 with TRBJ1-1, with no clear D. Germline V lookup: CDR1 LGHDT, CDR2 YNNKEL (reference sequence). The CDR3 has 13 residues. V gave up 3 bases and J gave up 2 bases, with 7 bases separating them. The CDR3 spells CASSHGPNTEAFF. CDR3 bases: TGTGCCAGCAGCCATGGACCCAACACTGAAGCTTTCTTT.

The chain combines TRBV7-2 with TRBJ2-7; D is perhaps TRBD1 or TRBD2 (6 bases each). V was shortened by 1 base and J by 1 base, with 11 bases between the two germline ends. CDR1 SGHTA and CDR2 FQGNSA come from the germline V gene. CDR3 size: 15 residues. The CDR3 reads CASSLGGDTSYEQYF. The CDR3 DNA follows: TGTGCCAGCAGCTTAGGGGGGGACACTTCCTACGAGCAGTACTTC.

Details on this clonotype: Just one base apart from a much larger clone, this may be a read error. The CDR3 protein is CASSLLGTGKEQFF. The CDR3 DNA reads TGTGCCAGCAGTTTGCTCGGGACAGGGAAGGAGCAGTTCTTC. The chain has TRBV12-3 or TRBV12-4 and TRBJ2-1; 9 nucleotides match TRBD1. CDR3 length equals 14 residues. The ends lost 3 bases at V and 10 bases at J; junction bases unmatched: 7.

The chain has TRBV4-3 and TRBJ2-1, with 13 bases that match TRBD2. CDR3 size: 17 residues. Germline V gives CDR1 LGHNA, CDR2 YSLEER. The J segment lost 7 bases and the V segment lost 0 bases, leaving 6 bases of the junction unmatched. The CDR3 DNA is TGCGCCAGCAGCCAAGATAGGACTAGCGGGGGTCCTAATGAGCAGTTCTTC. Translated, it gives CASSQDRTSGGPNEQFF.

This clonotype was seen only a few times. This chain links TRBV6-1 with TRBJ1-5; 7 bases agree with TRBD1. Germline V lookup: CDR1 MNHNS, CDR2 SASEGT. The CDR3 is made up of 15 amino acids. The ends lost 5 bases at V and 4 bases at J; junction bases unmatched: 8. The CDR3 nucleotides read TGTGCCAGCAGTAGCCGGACAGGCCTTAATCAGCCCCAGCATTTT. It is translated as CASSSRTGLNQPQHF.

In nucleotides, the CDR3 is TGTGCCAGCACCCGAAATAAAAACTATGGCTACACCTTC. This sequence encodes CASTRNKNYGYTF. The chain is built from TRBV7-2 and TRBJ1-2; D not resolved. Looked up from germline, CDR1 is SGHTA and CDR2 is FQGNSA. Trimming left V 7 bases short and J 2 bases short, with 11 bases between. The CDR3 covers 13 residues.

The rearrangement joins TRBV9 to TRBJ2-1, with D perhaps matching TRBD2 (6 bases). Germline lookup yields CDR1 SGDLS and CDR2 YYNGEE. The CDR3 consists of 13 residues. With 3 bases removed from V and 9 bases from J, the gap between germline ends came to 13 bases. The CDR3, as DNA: TGTGCCAGCAGCGGGGGGACTTTGGGTGAGCAGTTCTTC. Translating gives CASSGGTLGEQFF.

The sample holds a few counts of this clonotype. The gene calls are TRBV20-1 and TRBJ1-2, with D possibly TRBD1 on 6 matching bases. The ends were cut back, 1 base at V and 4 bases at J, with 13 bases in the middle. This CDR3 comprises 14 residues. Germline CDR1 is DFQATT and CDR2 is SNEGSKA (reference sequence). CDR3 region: CSARGYRDGYGYTF. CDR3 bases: TGCAGTGCTAGAGGGTACAGGGACGGCTATGGCTACACCTTC.

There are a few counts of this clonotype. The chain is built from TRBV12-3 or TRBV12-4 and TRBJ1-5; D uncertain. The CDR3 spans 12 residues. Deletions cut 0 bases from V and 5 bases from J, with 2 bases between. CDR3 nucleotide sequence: TGTGCCAGCAGTTTAGCGTATCAGCCCCAGCATTTT. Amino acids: CASSLAYQPQHF.

The CDR3 protein is CASSLRYKKPEQYF. Here the CDR3 DNA reads TGTGCCAGCAGTTTGCGCTACAAAAAACCCGAGCAGTACTTC. J is TRBJ2-7 and V is TRBV12-3 or TRBV12-4; D gene unclear. The V end lost 3 bases, the J end lost 6 bases, and 15 bases lay between the germline ends. CDR3 length: 14 amino acids.

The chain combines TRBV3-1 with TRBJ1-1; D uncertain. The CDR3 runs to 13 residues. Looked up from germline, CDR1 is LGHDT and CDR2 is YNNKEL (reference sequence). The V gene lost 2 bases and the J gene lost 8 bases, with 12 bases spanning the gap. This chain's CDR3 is CASSQFRAGEAFF. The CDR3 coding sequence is TGTGCCAGCAGCCAATTTAGGGCGGGAGAAGCTTTCTTT.

The chain's CDR3 is CASHPQTGDYSNQPQHF. CDR3 nucleotide sequence: TGTGCCAGCCACCCTCAGACAGGGGACTATAGCAATCAGCCCCAGCATTTT. This chain links TRBV6-2 or TRBV6-3 with TRBJ1-5, with 8 bases that match TRBD1. Germline V gene data show CDR1 as MNHEY and CDR2 as SVGEGT. This CDR3 region has 17 residues. V lost 8 bases to trimming and J lost 0 bases; unmatched junction nucleotides: 12.

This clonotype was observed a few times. CDR3 residues: CASSLGTVPYNEQFF. In DNA form, the CDR3 reads TGTGCCAGCAGTCTCGGGACAGTGCCCTACAATGAGCAGTTCTTC. This chain connects TRBV12-3 or TRBV12-4 to TRBJ2-1; 7 positions match TRBD1. V gave up 5 bases and J gave up 2 bases; unmatched junction bases: 6. CDR3 size: 15 residues.